A selection of T cell receptor beta chains follows, all from one sample in a study of persistence of HIV-infected CD4 T cells. For these TCRs, the target antigens are not known. Profiling relied on immunoSEQ multiplex PCR, and the TCRdb table lists in-frame clones only, not all of them. The data show nearly 20,000 clones, with 65% seen just once and 1.9% held by the top ten. Material: CD4+ T cells sorted from PBMCs after approximately 19-hour stimulation, obtained from a patient who received antiretroviral therapy. These receptors were taken from an adult woman with HIV who was CMV-seropositive. CDR3s leave out the opening cysteine and the closing phenylalanine or tryptophan. The D gene is left open where the match is weak.

v_call: TRBV12-3/TRBV12-4
j_call: TRBJ1-1
d_call: .
cdr3_aa: ASTRTENTEAF

v_call: TRBV5-5
j_call: TRBJ1-1
d_call: TRBD1
cdr3_aa: ASSLTGGWSGNTEAF

v_call: TRBV27
j_call: TRBJ1-2
d_call: .
cdr3_aa: ASSFRGREGYT

v_call: TRBV18
j_call: TRBJ1-1
d_call: .
cdr3_aa: ASSPYREGVTEAF

v_call: TRBV5-1
j_call: TRBJ1-1
d_call: .
cdr3_aa: ASSRGETEAF

v_call: TRBV7-7
j_call: TRBJ2-2
d_call: TRBD2
cdr3_aa: ASGEIGGAGTGELF

v_call: TRBV2
j_call: TRBJ1-5
d_call: .
cdr3_aa: ASSVGGSNQPQH

v_call: TRBV18
j_call: TRBJ2-5
d_call: .
cdr3_aa: ASTFTGSVEETQY

v_call: TRBV5-1
j_call: TRBJ2-2
d_call: .
cdr3_aa: ASSFNPVSSTGELF

v_call: TRBV7-9
j_call: TRBJ1-1
d_call: .
cdr3_aa: ASQRGYTEAF

v_call: TRBV9
j_call: TRBJ2-3
d_call: .
cdr3_aa: ASSLRTGSTDTQY

v_call: TRBV5-1
j_call: TRBJ1-6
d_call: TRBD1
cdr3_aa: ASSSRQGDSPLH

v_call: TRBV12-3/TRBV12-4
j_call: TRBJ2-1
d_call: .
cdr3_aa: ASGSHNEQF